The source of this T cell receptor beta chain is a study of esophageal squamous cell carcinoma under preoperative chemotherapy (dated by TCRdb to about 2018). Concerning the study at large: Both tumor-infiltrating lymphocytes and peripheral blood T cells had their TCR repertoires profiled in the study. The study assessed how paclitaxel-nedaplatin chemotherapy affected T-cell receptor repertoires in patients with esophageal squamous cell carcinoma. Roughly 5 patients with primary esophageal squamous cell carcinoma were included in the cohort. Repertoires from samples obtained before paclitaxel-nedaplatin therapy were compared with repertoires from samples obtained after paclitaxel-nedaplatin therapy. Broader findings and caveats from the paper: Paclitaxel-nedaplatin therapy induced immediate and substantial clonotype frequency changes, with contraction more likely among abundant clones than amplification. A significant increase in TCR diversity was observed in peripheral T cells after chemotherapy, whereas no such increase was observed in tumor-infiltrating lymphocytes. Only a few patients with esophageal squamous cell carcinoma were analyzed, making for a small cohort. Post-treatment tumor-infiltrating lymphocytes appeared partly derived from peripheral T cells migrating into the tumor, not solely from local clonal changes.

Library prep was done by PCR. Sequenced using a HiSeq X Ten. High-throughput sequencing was used to characterize TCR repertoires. TCRdb handled the public reads itself, with Q25 trimming in fastp and clone calling in MiXCR, and kept productive beta chains. Rows are combined by CDR3 protein, so each entry shows the most common genes and DNA. The table for this sample lists roughly 14,000 distinct CDR3 sequences; around 45% of them were counted only once. The ten most abundant clones make up more than 25% of the sample. From a lookup of the germline V gene, CDR1 and CDR2 are SGHVS and FNYEAQ. Spanning cysteine to phenylalanine, the CDR3 consists of 16 amino acids. Left in the record is the CDR3 DNA by itself, 48 bases read in frame from the first base. Unmatched junction bases come to 9, with V trimmed by 1 base and J by 5 bases. This clonotype showed up just a few times. Its antigen is not yet known. Within one base of it there is no much larger clone, and no base qualities were kept.

The time point label on this specimen signifies: before preoperative PTX-NDP chemotherapy. Paclitaxel-nedaplatin was administered to patients as preoperative chemotherapy before surgery. This clonotype originated in a human donor with esophageal squamous cell carcinoma. The donor label of this sample is uncertain. The specimen was collected from a patient given preoperative chemotherapy. Recombination linked TRBV7-6 to TRBJ2-3; 7 bases in the middle match TRBD2. The sequenced DNA: TGTGCCAGCAGCTTAGACGGAAGTACGGGGGGAGATACGCAGTATTTT. This is translated as CASSLDGSTGGDTQYF.